This T cell receptor (beta chain) appears in the sequencing data of a study of cytomegalovirus exposure and HLA in healthy donors. J lost 1 base, V lost 2 bases, and 3 bases had no gene match. The CDR3 extends over 15 amino acids. CDR1 and CDR2 (germline): MNHEY, SVGAGI. Amplification used 60 Vbeta primers and 13 Jbeta primers. Using immunoSEQ multiplex PCR, the repertoire was profiled, and TCRdb retains in-frame clones only, with some absent. In the table there are 90,000 to 120,000 clones, over 70% of which are singletons. V and J are TRBV6-5 and TRBJ2-7; 9 bases match TRBD2. This receptor was identified in a man aged 25 to 45 in good health and CMV-seronegative. The sample taken for sequencing was PBMCs. The CDR3 DNA is TGTGCCAGCAGTTACGTCAGCGGGGGGTCCTACGAGCAGTACTTC. Translating it yields CASSYVSGGSYEQYF.